Reported below is one T cell receptor (beta chain). The data derive from a study of T-cell reconstitution after alpha-beta-depleted transplantation in children. The V gene lost 4 bases and the J gene lost 12 bases, with 14 bases spanning the gap. The germline V gene encodes CDR1 SGHDT and CDR2 YYEEEE. There are 12 residues in the CDR3. A library of TCRbeta sequences, prepared with unique molecular identifiers, was generated. Via MiXCR, TCRdb re-called the PCR reads, giving one row per CDR3 protein. This sample carries some 600,000 distinct CDR3 sequences, approximately 15% of them seen once, and the ten largest clones take over 0.95%.

The sample consisted of PBMCs from the stem cell graft donor, taken from the stem cell graft. The rearrangement uses TRBV5-6 and TRBJ2-1; D not certain. This TCR was sampled from a human donor who donated a stem cell graft to a child with acute myeloid leukemia. The CDR3 reads CASSLAGIAQFF. In DNA form, the CDR3 reads TGTGCCAGCAGCCTGGCAGGAATCGCGCAGTTCTTC.